This T cell receptor (beta chain) was retrieved from a study of human T cells and chemical hapten exposure. Looking at the study overall: Minor volume differences among pooled libraries chiefly drove per-sample TCR yield variation.

MiXCR, applied by TCRdb to the RACE reads, yields one record per CDR3 protein. Of some 200,000 distinct CDR3 sequences listed, 25% to 35% are singletons. As to time point: pre-sensitization, week 0. The treatment is: therapeutic diphenylcyclopropenone sensitization with weekly scalp DPC. This clonotype was seen a handful of times. Its antigen is unidentified. V lost 8 bases and J lost 2; bases outside the gene matches: 9. Germline V gene lookup returns CDR1 MDHEN and CDR2 SYDVKM. The CDR3 loop spans 14 amino acids. Findings of the study overall: TCRs exceeding 1 in 1000 frequency stayed unchanged with DPC sensitization.

This sequence originates from a woman aged 25 to 45 with alopecia areata. Some clones in this sample may be carry-over from other donors' samples. This chain links TRBV28 with TRBJ2-7; 7 bases line up with TRBD2. The specimen was whole blood, collected in connection with sensitization to the hapten diphenylcyclopropenone (DPC). This CDR3 is CASLKWGGAYEQYF. The CDR3 DNA reads TGTGCCAGCCTCAAGTGGGGGGGAGCCTACGAGCAGTACTTC.